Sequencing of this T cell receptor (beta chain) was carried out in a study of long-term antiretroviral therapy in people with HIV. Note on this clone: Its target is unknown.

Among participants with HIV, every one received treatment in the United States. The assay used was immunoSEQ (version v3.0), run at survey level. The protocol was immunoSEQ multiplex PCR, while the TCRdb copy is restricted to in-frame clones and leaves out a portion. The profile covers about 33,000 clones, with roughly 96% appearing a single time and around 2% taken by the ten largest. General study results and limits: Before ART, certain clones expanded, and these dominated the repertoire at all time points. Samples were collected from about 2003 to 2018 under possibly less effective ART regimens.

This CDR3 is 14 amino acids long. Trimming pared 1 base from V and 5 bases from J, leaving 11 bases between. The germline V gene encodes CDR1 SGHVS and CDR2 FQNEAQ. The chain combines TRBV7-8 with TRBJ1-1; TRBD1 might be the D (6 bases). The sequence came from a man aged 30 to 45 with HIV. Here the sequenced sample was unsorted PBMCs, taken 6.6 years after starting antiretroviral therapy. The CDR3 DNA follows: TGTGCCAGCAGCTTAGGGGGGGGGCAAACTGAAGCTTTCTTT. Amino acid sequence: CASSLGGGQTEAFF.